Listed here are 32 T cell receptor beta chains from one sample, sequenced in a study of blood T cell repertoires in COVID-19 (dated by TCRdb to 2020 to 2021). Libraries came from the immunoSEQ multiplex PCR assay. This is the immuneACCESS table as TCRdb keeps it, with only in-frame sequences that have V and J called. A part of the clones is gone; compared with another copy, unresolved V genes explain less than half, and the rest is unexplained. The sample table shows tens of thousands of clones, and approximately 87% are seen once. Clones ranked in the top ten supply approximately 7% of the sample. The material sequenced was peripheral blood. The receptors here all came from a human donor with acute or convalescent COVID-19. The donor label of this sample is uncertain.

V usage is TRBV9 and J usage is TRBJ2-1; 7 nucleotides agree with TRBD2. Germline-derived CDR1 and CDR2 are SGDLS and YYNGEE. V was clipped by 2 bases and J by 3 bases; unmatched bases: 5. The CDR3 runs 15 residues. The CDR3 DNA follows: TGTGCCAGCAGCGTTAGCGGGCTCGACTACAATGAGCAGTTCTTC. Amino acids: CASSVSGLDYNEQFF.

This chain joins TRBV5-1 and TRBJ1-5; D is unresolved. Germline V gene lookup returns CDR1 SGHRS and CDR2 YFSETQ. V dropped 0 bases and J dropped 0 bases, with 7 bases sitting between them. The CDR3 covers 15 residues. The CDR3, as DNA: TGCGCCAGCAGCTTGGATTCCAATAGCAATCAGCCCCAGCATTTT. This translates into CASSLDSNSNQPQHF. Filled out from reference TRBV5-1 and TRBJ1-5, the complete variable domain reads KAGVTQTPRYLIKTRGQQVTLSCSPISGHRSVSWYQQTPGQGLQFLFEYFSETQRNKGNFPGRFSGRQFSNSRSEMNVSTLELGDSALYLCASSLDSNSNQPQHFGDGTRLSIL.

This chain connects TRBV2 to TRBJ2-1; D might be TRBD2 (5 bases). The CDR3 totals 14 residues. Germline loops: CDR1 SNHLY, CDR2 FYNNEI. Trimming took off 5 bases at V and 4 bases at J, with 12 bases between the two ends. As DNA, the CDR3 is TGTGCCAGCAGTAGCACGCCGGGATACAATGAGCAGTTCTTC. Amino acid sequence: CASSSTPGYNEQFF.

The J gene is TRBJ1-1, the V gene TRBV18; D may be TRBD1 (5 bases). Trimming shortened V by 3 bases and J by 5 bases, and 13 bases separated the two germline ends. The CDR3 runs to 14 residues. Germline-derived CDR1 and CDR2 are KGHSH and LQKENI. Written as DNA, the CDR3 is TGTGCCAGCTCACCTACCGGGGGGGAAACTGAAGCTTTCTTT. Translated, it gives CASSPTGGETEAFF.

V usage is TRBV14 and J usage is TRBJ2-5, with D perhaps TRBD1 (6 bases). The CDR3 covers 13 residues. V shed 4 bases and J shed 5 bases, with 11 bases lying between them. From germline, CDR1 is SGHDN and CDR2 FVKESK. The CDR3: CASSPGEGETQYF. As DNA, the CDR3 is TGTGCCAGCAGCCCAGGGGAAGGGGAGACCCAGTACTTC.

This chain links TRBV5-4 with TRBJ2-1, with 13 bases that match TRBD2. The germline V gene has CDR1 SGHNT and CDR2 YYREEE (reference sequence). This CDR3 comprises 18 residues. With V trimmed by 4 bases and J by 5 bases, 12 bases remained unmatched. This CDR3 is CASSVRPGLAGDHNEQFF. The CDR3 nucleotides are TGTGCCAGCAGCGTACGCCCAGGACTAGCGGGGGATCACAATGAGCAGTTCTTC.

The chain combines TRBV5-1 with TRBJ2-5, with TRBD2 identical over 7 bases. V trimming: 4 bases; J trimming: 4 bases; junction bases outside the gene matches: 13. Germline loops: CDR1 SGHRS, CDR2 YFSETQ. The CDR3 consists of 16 residues. CDR3 sequence reads: CASSPDRSSSGETQYF. In DNA form, the CDR3 reads TGCGCCAGCAGCCCGGACCGCTCCTCTAGCGGAGAGACCCAGTACTTC.

The chain combines TRBV7-2 with TRBJ2-3, with a weak D call TRBD2 (5 bases). Per germline, CDR1 SGHTA and CDR2 FQGNSA. Trimming took 6 bases from V and 7 from J, leaving 14 bases between them. The CDR3 is 13 amino acids. In DNA form, the CDR3 reads TGTGCCAGCAGGCGCCCACCGGGAAATACGCAGTATTTT. It translates to CASRRPPGNTQYF.

The chain combines TRBV9 with TRBJ1-2; D is undetermined. This CDR3 contains 15 residues. Germline assignment: CDR1 SGDLS and CDR2 YYNGEE. V was clipped by 4 bases and J by 0 bases, with 13 bases between them. Written as DNA, the CDR3 is TGTGCCAGCAGCCGAGCTGAGGGAGCTAACTATGGCTACACCTTC. This translates into CASSRAEGANYGYTF.

V gene TRBV4-1 combines with J gene TRBJ2-1, with D maybe TRBD1 (6 bases). Trimming shortened V by 5 bases and J by 4 bases, and 15 bases separated the two germline ends. CDR3 length equals 15 residues. Germline-derived CDR1 and CDR2 are MGHRA and YSYEKL. Written as DNA, the CDR3 is TGCGCCAGCAGCAATCCTACAGGGACGTACAATGAGCAGTTCTTC. The encoded protein is CASSNPTGTYNEQFF.

The chain has TRBV7-9 and TRBJ2-3; D may be TRBD2 (7 bases). V shed 5 bases and J shed 1 base, with 13 bases lying between them. The germline CDR1 and CDR2 sequences are SEHNR and FQNEAQ (reference sequence). This CDR3 is 15 amino acids long. The CDR3, as DNA: TGTGCCAGCAGCACGCTAGGGGGGGGCACAGATACGCAGTATTTT. This gives the protein CASSTLGGGTDTQYF.

This clone was recorded only once. The DNA for the CDR3 is TGCGCCAGCAGCCCACAACAGGTGGCCGGCGAGCAGTACTTC. Its protein product is CASSPQQVAGEQYF. V and J are TRBV5-1 and TRBJ2-7; D possibly corresponds to TRBD1 (5 bases). There are 14 residues in the CDR3. The germline CDR1 and CDR2 sequences are SGHRS and YFSETQ. Trimming pared 4 bases from V and 6 bases from J, leaving 17 bases between.

The rearrangement links TRBV12-3 or TRBV12-4 to TRBJ1-1; the D is unclear. V shed 3 bases and J shed 4 bases, with 9 bases lying between them. The CDR3 runs to 13 residues. CDR3 in DNA: TGTGCCAGCAGTTTGAGGGAAGGCACTGAAGCTTTCTTT. It codes for CASSLREGTEAFF.

As DNA, the CDR3 is TGTGCCAGCAGCCAAACAGGTTTAGGAGGCTACACCTTC. Amino acid sequence: CASSQTGLGGYTF. The J gene is TRBJ1-2, the V gene TRBV3-1 (or the pseudogene TRBV3-2); tentative D call: TRBD1 (5 bases). CDR3 length: 13 residues. V lost 2 bases, J lost 8 bases, and 12 bases lay in between. The germline gives CDR1 LGHDT, CDR2 YNNKEL (reference sequence).

V is TRBV11-3 and J is TRBJ2-7, with TRBD2 as a possible D gene (6 bases). Trimming took 1 base from V and 1 from J, leaving 11 bases between them. The germline CDR1 and CDR2 sequences are SGHNT and YENEEA. CDR3 size: 15 residues. This CDR3 is CASSLVAGTSYEQYF. CDR3 bases: TGTGCCAGCAGCTTAGTGGCAGGGACTTCCTACGAGCAGTACTTC.

CDR3 region: CASSLTLWTSSYEQYF. Here the CDR3 DNA reads TGTGCCAGCAGCTTAACTCTCTGGACATCTTCCTACGAGCAGTACTTC. The genes are TRBV11-3 and TRBJ2-7; D might be TRBD1 (5 bases). V was pared by 2 bases and J by 1 base, with 15 bases between. The CDR3 is made up of 16 amino acids. The V gene's germline CDR1 is SGHNT and CDR2 YENEEA.

The genes are TRBV19 and TRBJ2-7; D gene unclear. The CDR3 sequence is 14 residues long. The V end lost 5 bases, the J end lost 0 bases, and 11 bases lay between the germline ends. From germline, CDR1 is LNHDA and CDR2 SQIVND (reference sequence). The chain's CDR3 is CASSFLPGSYEQYF. The CDR3 bases are TGTGCCAGTAGTTTCCTTCCCGGCTCCTACGAGCAGTACTTC.

The chain couples TRBV13 to TRBJ1-1, with D unresolved. The V end lost 0 bases, the J end lost 1 base, and 15 bases lay between the germline ends. The V gene's germline CDR1 is PRHDT and CDR2 FYEKMQ (reference sequence). The CDR3 covers 17 residues. The CDR3 bases are TGTGCCAGCAGCTTAGGCCGGCAGGTTTTCGGGAACACTGAAGCTTTCTTT. This sequence encodes CASSLGRQVFGNTEAFF. Full variable domain (remainder filled in from reference TRBV13 and TRBJ1-1): AAGVIQSPRHLIKEKRETATLKCYPIPRHDTVYWYQQGPGQDPQFLISFYEKMQSDKGSIPDRFSAQQFSDYHSELNMSSLELGDSALYFCASSLGRQVFGNTEAFFGQGTRLTVV.

V is TRBV7-2 and J is TRBJ2-5; D might be TRBD2 (6 bases). V gave up 6 bases and J gave up 3 bases, with 17 bases separating them. In germline, CDR1 is SGHTA, CDR2 FQGNSA. CDR3 size: 15 residues. The CDR3 spells CASRAPGLHKETQYF. CDR3 sequence (DNA): TGTGCCAGCAGGGCCCCGGGACTCCACAAAGAGACCCAGTACTTC. Full variable domain (missing parts from reference TRBV7-2 and TRBJ2-5): GAGVSQSPSNKVTEKGKDVELRCDPISGHTALYWYRQSLGQGLEFLIYFQGNSAPDKSGLPSDRFSAERTGGSVSTLTIQRTQQEDSAVYLCASRAPGLHKETQYFGPGTRLLVL.

The V and J genes are TRBV4-3 and TRBJ1-2; 9 bases match TRBD1. The CDR3 totals 16 residues. Germline CDR1 LGHNA, CDR2 YSLEER. The trim removed 1 base at V and 2 bases at J, leaving 5 bases unmatched. CDR3 DNA: TGCGCCAGCAGCCAAGCCGGGACAGGGACCAACTATGGCTACACCTTC. Translation: CASSQAGTGTNYGYTF.

CDR3 in amino acids: CASSVQGHRQETQYF. CDR3 DNA sequence: TGTGCCAGCAGTGTTCAGGGACACCGCCAAGAGACCCAGTACTTC. The V and J genes are TRBV2 and TRBJ2-5, with a weak D call TRBD1 (6 bases). Trimming removed 4 bases from V and 1 base from J, with 13 bases in between. In germline, CDR1 is SNHLY, CDR2 FYNNEI. This CDR3 is 15 amino acids long.

V is TRBV6-6 and J is TRBJ1-2, with 7 bases that match TRBD1. This CDR3 has 15 residues. In germline, CDR1 is MNHNY, CDR2 SVGAGI (reference sequence). Trimming at V came to 2 bases and at J to 1 base, leaving 4 bases not matched to a gene. As DNA, the CDR3 is TGTGCCAGCAGTTACGGGGCAGGGGGTAACTATGGCTACACCTTC. Translating it yields CASSYGAGGNYGYTF.

This clone was detected once. This chain joins TRBV7-2 and TRBJ2-5; tentatively, D is TRBD1 (5 bases). V gave up 6 bases and J gave up 9 bases, with 17 bases separating them. Germline lookup yields CDR1 SGHTA and CDR2 FQGNSA. The CDR3 loop spans 13 amino acids. The CDR3 DNA reads TGTGCCAGCAGTCCTAACAGGATCCCCGCCCAGTACTTC. Translation gives CASSPNRIPAQYF.

The V call is TRBV3-1 (or the pseudogene TRBV3-2), the J call TRBJ2-7; 9 bases agree with TRBD1. Germline CDR1 is LGHDT and CDR2 is YNNKEL (reference sequence). This CDR3 spans 15 amino acids. After removal of 3 bases from V and 7 bases from J, the junction contained 10 bases not matched to a gene. CDR3 in amino acids: CASSQYGTGSSEQYF. CDR3 bases: TGTGCCAGCAGCCAGTACGGGACAGGGAGTTCTGAGCAGTACTTC.

The rearrangement joins TRBV5-1 to TRBJ2-3, with 7 bases aligning to TRBD1. CDR1 is SGHRS and CDR2 is YFSETQ in the germline V gene. The CDR3 sequence is 16 residues long. Unmatched junction bases numbered 9, after V lost 1 base and J lost 4 bases. CDR3 sequence reads: CASSLLHRGVPDTQYF. CDR3 DNA: TGCGCCAGCAGCTTGTTACACAGGGGTGTCCCAGATACGCAGTATTTT.

The genes are TRBV19 and TRBJ2-2; possible D gene TRBD1, 7 bases. V was cut by 5 bases and J by 3 bases, with 19 bases left in between. The CDR3 has 17 amino acids. Germline V gene data show CDR1 as LNHDA and CDR2 as SQIVND (reference sequence). The CDR3 spells CASSLPRQGGHTGELFF. Written as DNA, the CDR3 is TGTGCCAGTAGTCTCCCCCGTCAGGGGGGACACACCGGGGAGCTGTTTTTT. Variable domain in full (rest from reference TRBV19 and TRBJ2-2): DGGITQSPKYLFRKEGQNVTLSCEQNLNHDAMYWYRQDPGQGLRLIYYSQIVNDFQKGDIAEGYSVSREKKESFPLTVTSAQKNPTAFYLCASSLPRQGGHTGELFFGEGSRLTVL.

This clone has more than one count but fewer than ten. This chain uses TRBV18 with TRBJ1-1, with TRBD1 as a possible D gene (5 bases). Germline V gives CDR1 KGHSH, CDR2 LQKENI. The V gene lost 3 bases and the J gene lost 1 base, with 9 bases spanning the gap. The CDR3 sequence is 14 residues long. CDR3 sequence reads: CASSPTVPNTEAFF. CDR3 in DNA: TGTGCCAGCTCACCGACAGTTCCGAACACTGAAGCTTTCTTT.

V is TRBV7-7 and J is TRBJ2-3; TRBD2 matches 7 bases. This CDR3 comprises 13 residues. CDR1 is SSHAT, CDR2 FNYEAQ, per germline (reference sequence). After removal of 5 bases from V and 3 bases from J, the junction contained 2 bases not matched to a gene. CDR3 DNA: TGTGCCAGCAGCGTTAGCGGGACAGATACGCAGTATTTT. As protein: CASSVSGTDTQYF.

This clone occurred a few times. V usage is TRBV4-3 and J usage is TRBJ1-2; D not certain. V shed 4 bases and J shed 7 bases, with 13 bases lying between them. Per germline, CDR1 LGHNA and CDR2 YSLEER. The CDR3 spans 13 residues. The CDR3: CASSPWADGGYTF. CDR3 sequence (DNA): TGCGCCAGCAGCCCGTGGGCAGACGGTGGCTACACCTTC.

The chain recombines TRBV11-2 with TRBJ2-7; TRBD1 aligns across 11 bases. The CDR3 length is 16 residues. Germline V gives CDR1 SGHAT, CDR2 FQNNGV. Unmatched junction bases numbered 12, after V lost 5 bases and J lost 6 bases. The CDR3 DNA reads TGTGCCAGCAGCACGAATCCGGGACAGGGGGGACTCGAGCAGTACTTC. It specifies CASSTNPGQGGLEQYF.

The chain couples TRBV7-7 to TRBJ2-3; D perhaps matches TRBD2 (5 bases). Deletions cut 0 bases from V and 6 bases from J, with 10 bases between. CDR3 size: 14 residues. Germline-derived CDR1 and CDR2 are SSHAT and FNYEAQ (reference sequence). The CDR3: CASSLASWEDTQYF. Written as DNA, the CDR3 is TGTGCCAGCAGCTTAGCGAGTTGGGAGGATACGCAGTATTTT.

The CDR3 DNA follows: TGTGCCAGCAGTTTGGCCGGGGGGAGAAACTACGAGCAGTACTTC. Residues: CASSLAGGRNYEQYF. The J gene is TRBJ2-7, the V gene TRBV28, with 7 bases matching TRBD2. V lost 3 bases to trimming and J lost 3 bases; unmatched junction nucleotides: 8. CDR3 size: 15 residues. Germline assignment: CDR1 MDHEN and CDR2 SYDVKM.